This entry lists 29 T cell receptor beta chains sequenced from one sample in a study of cytomegalovirus exposure and HLA in healthy donors. The PCR employed 60 Vbeta primers together with 13 Jbeta primers. This table comes from immunoSEQ multiplex PCR, and its TCRdb copy is limited to in-frame clones, with some not included. The sample includes some 150,000 clones, 82% of them seen just once. Sequenced input: PBMCs. The receptor source for this set is a middle-aged woman in good health and CMV-seronegative.

The chain recombines TRBV27 with TRBJ2-1; a weak D match, TRBD2 (7 bases). CDR1 is MNHEY, CDR2 SMNVEV, per germline (reference sequence). V was pared by 6 bases and J by 3 bases, with 21 bases between. The CDR3 is 17 amino acids. The CDR3 nucleotides read TGTGCCAGCAGCCCCTTACGGGGGGCCACTAGCTACAATGAGCAGTTCTTC. Amino acids: CASSPLRGATSYNEQFF.

The chain employs TRBV27 and TRBJ2-2, with D perhaps TRBD1 (6 bases). The CDR3 has 16 residues. The ends were cut back, 5 bases at V and 5 bases at J, with 18 bases in the middle. The germline V gene has CDR1 MNHEY and CDR2 SMNVEV (reference sequence). This chain's CDR3 is CASSPKTGIETGELFF. The CDR3 bases are TGTGCCAGCAGTCCAAAGACAGGTATAGAGACCGGGGAGCTGTTTTTT.

V gene TRBV2 combines with J gene TRBJ1-5; TRBD1 matches 8 bases. The CDR3 is made up of 16 amino acids. The germline V gene has CDR1 SNHLY and CDR2 FYNNEI. V dropped 2 bases and J dropped 3; count of bases not matched to a gene: 6. The chain's CDR3 is CASSEQGARTNQPQHF. The CDR3 DNA follows: TGTGCCAGCAGTGAACAGGGGGCGAGAACCAATCAGCCCCAGCATTTT.

The chain joins TRBV4-3 to TRBJ2-7; no clear D. CDR1 is LGHNA and CDR2 is YSLEER in the germline V gene. V gave up 0 bases and J gave up 3 bases, with 12 bases separating them. This CDR3 contains 15 residues. As DNA, the CDR3 is TGCGCCAGCAGCCAAGAATACAGAGTTTACTACGAGCAGTACTTC. Encoded protein: CASSQEYRVYYEQYF.

This rearrangement joins TRBV23-1 to TRBJ2-7; the D is unclear. TRBV23-1 is classed as an ORF, of uncertain function. The CDR3 is 17 amino acids. Trimming left V 2 bases short and J 5 bases short, with 22 bases between. This CDR3 is CASSQGDLGLKVHEQYF. CDR3 nucleotides: TGCGCCAGCAGTCAAGGTGATTTGGGCCTCAAAGTCCACGAGCAGTACTTC.

The rearrangement links TRBV7-3 to TRBJ2-5; D is perhaps TRBD2 (5 bases). The CDR3 is 13 amino acids. V was clipped by 6 bases and J by 4 bases, with 12 bases between them. CDR1 is SGHTA and CDR2 is FQGTGA in the germline V gene. CDR3 in amino acids: CASRRTRAETQYF. The CDR3 DNA reads TGTGCCAGCAGGCGTACTAGAGCAGAGACCCAGTACTTC.

The chain links TRBV2 to TRBJ2-1; D gene uncertain. The CDR3 is 12 amino acids. Trimming shortened V by 3 bases and J by 5 bases, and 5 bases separated the two germline ends. Germline values: CDR1 SNHLY, CDR2 FYNNEI. The CDR3 loop is CASSDFHNEQFF. CDR3 DNA: TGTGCCAGCAGTGACTTCCACAATGAGCAGTTCTTC.

This chain links TRBV4-1 with TRBJ2-1; tentative D call: TRBD1 (6 bases). The CDR3 loop spans 14 amino acids. The ends were cut back, 4 bases at V and 4 bases at J, with 11 bases in the middle. Germline V gives CDR1 MGHRA, CDR2 YSYEKL. The CDR3 sequence is CASSRIRGYNEQFF. CDR3 nucleotide sequence: TGCGCCAGCAGCCGCATCAGGGGATACAATGAGCAGTTCTTC.

V usage is TRBV19 and J usage is TRBJ2-6, with TRBD1 identical over 7 bases. V lost 0 bases to trimming and J lost 0 bases; unmatched junction nucleotides: 5. CDR1 is LNHDA and CDR2 is SQIVND in the germline V gene (reference sequence). CDR3 length: 18 residues. The CDR3 region has the DNA TGTGCCAGTAGTATAGATCGTTGGGACAGCTCTGGGGCCAACGTCCTGACTTTC. Translation gives CASSIDRWDSSGANVLTF.

This chain joins TRBV6-5 and TRBJ1-2; possible D gene TRBD1, 6 bases. There are 15 residues in the CDR3. Germline CDR1 and CDR2: MNHEY and SVGAGI. Trimming removed 6 bases from V and 3 bases from J, with 17 bases in between. The CDR3 loop is CASSPLLPGDYGYTF. The CDR3, as DNA: TGTGCCAGCAGCCCGTTGTTACCAGGGGACTATGGCTACACCTTC.

The chain recombines TRBV9 with TRBJ1-1; D may be TRBD1 (5 bases). Germline V CDR1 and CDR2: SGDLS, YYNGEE. Trimming took off 2 bases at V and 2 bases at J, with 7 bases between the two ends. The CDR3 is 13 residues long. In DNA form, the CDR3 reads TGTGCCAGCAGCGTGACAGCAAACACTGAAGCTTTCTTT. As protein: CASSVTANTEAFF.

V gene TRBV7-2 combines with J gene TRBJ2-1; D is ambiguous. The germline V gene encodes CDR1 SGHTA and CDR2 FQGNSA. V dropped 1 base and J dropped 7 bases, with 17 bases sitting between them. This CDR3 contains 16 residues. CDR3 sequence (DNA): TGTGCCAGCAGCTTAGAGGCGGCGCGATCGCAAAATGAGCAGTTCTTC. Amino acid sequence: CASSLEAARSQNEQFF.

This chain joins TRBV5-1 and TRBJ1-1; a possible D gene is TRBD1 (6 bases). CDR1 SGHRS and CDR2 YFSETQ come from the germline V gene. The CDR3 loop spans 13 amino acids. V lost 5 bases and J lost 3, with 11 bases in between. This CDR3 is CASSKGGDTEAFF. DNA for the CDR3: TGCGCCAGCAGTAAAGGGGGTGACACTGAAGCTTTCTTT. Based on the CDR3 plus reference TRBV5-1 and TRBJ1-1, the full variable domain is KAGVTQTPRYLIKTRGQQVTLSCSPISGHRSVSWYQQTPGQGLQFLFEYFSETQRNKGNFPGRFSGRQFSNSRSEMNVSTLELGDSALYLCASSKGGDTEAFFGQGTRLTVV.

The chain has TRBV7-8 and TRBJ2-1, with D maybe TRBD2 (7 bases). The CDR3 length is 14 residues. CDR1 SGHVS and CDR2 FQNEAQ come from the germline V gene. Deletions cut 10 bases from V and 4 bases from J, with 17 bases between. CDR3 loop: CATRGLYLYNEQFF. CDR3 in DNA: TGTGCCACCAGGGGACTATATTTATACAATGAGCAGTTCTTC.

The CDR3 region is CASSSPGGRSQETQYF. As DNA, the CDR3 is TGTGCCAGCAGTTCCCCAGGGGGTCGATCTCAAGAGACCCAGTACTTC. The chain couples TRBV28 to TRBJ2-5; 7 bases agree with TRBD1. CDR1 and CDR2 from the germline V gene are MDHEN and SYDVKM. V was pared by 4 bases and J by 2 bases, with 10 bases of the junction left unmatched. This CDR3 has 16 amino acids.

The chain is built from TRBV11-2 and TRBJ1-2; D not resolved. The CDR3 covers 14 residues. V lost 2 bases, J lost 0 bases, and 7 bases lay in between. Germline assignment: CDR1 SGHAT and CDR2 FQNNGV. The DNA of the CDR3 is TGTGCCAGCAGCTTATCGTCCGCTAACTATGGCTACACCTTC. Protein sequence: CASSLSSANYGYTF.

This sequence joins TRBV7-2 and TRBJ2-3, with D tentatively TRBD2 (5 bases). Trimming took off 1 base at V and 6 bases at J, with 14 bases between the two ends. This CDR3 comprises 15 residues. CDR1 and CDR2 from the germline V gene are SGHTA and FQGNSA. The CDR3 sequence: CASSLVGVSWDTQYF. CDR3 DNA: TGTGCCAGCAGCTTAGTCGGGGTCTCATGGGATACGCAGTATTTT.

This chain links TRBV5-1 with TRBJ2-6, with 7 bases lining up with TRBD1. Trimming at V came to 4 bases and at J to 0 bases, leaving 1 base not matched to a gene. CDR1 is SGHRS, CDR2 YFSETQ, per germline. This CDR3 spans 15 amino acids. CDR3: CASSQGDSGANVLTF. CDR3 DNA: TGCGCCAGCAGCCAGGGGGACTCTGGGGCCAACGTCCTGACTTTC.

CDR3 amino acids: CASSSGDRGTEKLFF. CDR3 DNA sequence: TGTGCCAGCAGTTCCGGGGACAGGGGAACTGAAAAACTGTTTTTT. V usage is TRBV7-9 and J usage is TRBJ1-4, with 10 bases that match TRBD1. V shed 6 bases and J 7 bases; nucleotides not matched to a gene: 8. Germline assignment: CDR1 SEHNR and CDR2 FQNEAQ (reference sequence). This CDR3 has 15 amino acids. The complete variable domain, with remaining parts taken from reference TRBV7-9 and TRBJ1-4, reads DTGVSQNPRHKITKRGQNVTFRCDPISEHNRLYWYRQTLGQGPEFLTYFQNEAQLEKSRLLSDRFSAERPKGSFSTLEIQRTEQGDSAMYLCASSSGDRGTEKLFFGSGTQLSVL.

Of note for this clone: Without the conserved terminal phenylalanine or tryptophan, this CDR3 likely stems from a read error. V gene TRBV5-1 combines with J gene TRBJ1-2; D not certain. CDR3 length: 14 residues. Germline V gene lookup returns CDR1 SGHRS and CDR2 YFSETQ. V lost 0 bases, J lost 2 bases, and 8 bases lay in between. In DNA form, the CDR3 reads TGCGCCAGCAGCTTGGCGGGTCCAAACTATGGCTACACCCTC. The encoded protein is CASSLAGPNYGYTL.

The chain uses TRBV4-2 and TRBJ2-1; D might be TRBD1 (5 bases). This CDR3 has 15 amino acids. From germline, CDR1 is LGHNA and CDR2 YNFKEQ. Trimming took off 4 bases at V and 0 bases at J, with 10 bases between the two ends. DNA of the CDR3: TGTGCCAGCAGCCCGGACACCAGCTCCTACAATGAGCAGTTCTTC. The encoded protein is CASSPDTSSYNEQFF.

DNA for the CDR3: TGTGCCAGCAGGTGGGACAGAGGTCAGCCCCAGCATTTT. It encodes CASRWDRGQPQHF. The chain joins TRBV28 to TRBJ1-5; 7 positions match TRBD1. CDR1 MDHEN and CDR2 SYDVKM come from the germline V gene. This CDR3 has 13 residues. V gave up 6 bases and J gave up 6 bases; unmatched junction bases: 5.

This clone occurred a few times. Compared with germline, one end of the junction differs, possibly owing to a read error. The chain carries TRBV7-2 and TRBJ2-2; 10 bases align to TRBD2. Per germline, CDR1 SGHTA and CDR2 FQGNSA. The CDR3 consists of 15 residues. The CDR3 spells CASSPTSGVAGELFF. The CDR3, as DNA: TGCGCCAGCAGCCCAACTAGCGGGGTCGCCGGGGAGCTGTTTTTT.

This clone was counted a few times. V is TRBV5-1 and J is TRBJ2-7; TRBD1 matches 10 bases. This CDR3 is built from 13 residues. Germline lookup yields CDR1 SGHRS and CDR2 YFSETQ. V shed 3 bases and J 6 bases; nucleotides not matched to a gene: 3. CDR3: CASSSGQGFEQYF. The CDR3 nucleotides read TGCGCCAGCAGCTCGGGACAGGGGTTCGAGCAGTACTTC.

This chain connects TRBV28 to TRBJ2-3; 8 bases align to TRBD2. The V gene end was trimmed by 7 bases and the J gene end by 4 bases; junction bases not matched to a gene: 13. In germline, CDR1 is MDHEN, CDR2 SYDVKM. The CDR3 consists of 16 residues. The CDR3 reads CASTMGLVMTADTQYF. The DNA for the CDR3 is TGTGCCAGCACCATGGGACTAGTCATGACTGCAGATACGCAGTATTTT.

This rearrangement joins TRBV18 to TRBJ2-3, with TRBD2 matching over 14 bases. CDR3 length: 16 amino acids. Germline V gives CDR1 KGHSH, CDR2 LQKENI. The ends lost 3 bases at V and 5 bases at J; junction bases unmatched: 4. This CDR3 reads CASSPGTSGRGDTQYF. The CDR3 region has the DNA TGTGCCAGCTCACCGGGGACTAGCGGGAGAGGAGATACGCAGTATTTT.

This sequence joins TRBV7-7 and TRBJ1-5, with TRBD1 identical over 7 bases. Germline CDR1 reads SSHAT; CDR2 reads FNYEAQ (reference sequence). CDR3 length: 13 amino acids. The junction had 8 bases not matched to a gene; V was cut back by 4 bases and J by 11 bases. The CDR3 DNA is TGTGCCAGCAGCTCATCCGTCAGGGGGGCCCAGCATTTT. Amino acid sequence: CASSSSVRGAQHF.

This rearrangement joins TRBV7-3 to TRBJ2-3; TRBD1 matches at 10 bases. The germline V gene has CDR1 SGHTA and CDR2 FQGTGA. V lost 5 bases, J lost 3 bases, and 5 bases stayed unmatched. There are 15 residues in the CDR3. DNA for the CDR3: TGTGCCAGCAGCAGACAGGGGGCAAGGACAGATACGCAGTATTTT. Translation: CASSRQGARTDTQYF.

V gene TRBV6-1 combines with J gene TRBJ2-1, with D uncertain. V gave up 5 bases and J gave up 3 bases, with 14 bases separating them. Looked up from germline, CDR1 is MNHNS and CDR2 is SASEGT. The CDR3 is made up of 15 amino acids. CDR3 sequence (DNA): TGTGCCAGCAGTTTCGATCTCGCGAGCTACAATGAGCAGTTCTTC. Protein product: CASSFDLASYNEQFF.